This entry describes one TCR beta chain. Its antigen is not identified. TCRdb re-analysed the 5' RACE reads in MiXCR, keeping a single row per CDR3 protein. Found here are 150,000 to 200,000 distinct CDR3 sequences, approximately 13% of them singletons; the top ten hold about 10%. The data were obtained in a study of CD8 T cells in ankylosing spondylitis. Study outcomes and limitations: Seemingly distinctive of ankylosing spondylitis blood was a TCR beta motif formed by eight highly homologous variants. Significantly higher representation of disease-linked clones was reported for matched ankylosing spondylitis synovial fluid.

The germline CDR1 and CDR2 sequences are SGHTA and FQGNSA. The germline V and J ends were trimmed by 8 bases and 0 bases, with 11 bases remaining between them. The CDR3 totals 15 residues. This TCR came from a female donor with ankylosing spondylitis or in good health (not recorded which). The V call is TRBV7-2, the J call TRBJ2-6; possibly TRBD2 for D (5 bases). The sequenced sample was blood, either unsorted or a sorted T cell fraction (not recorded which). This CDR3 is CASSEVSSGANVLTF. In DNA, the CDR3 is TGTGCCAGCTCGGAGGTTAGCTCTGGGGCCAACGTCCTGACTTTC. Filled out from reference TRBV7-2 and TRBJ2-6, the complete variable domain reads GAGVSQSPSNKVTEKGKDVELRCDPISGHTALYWYRQSLGQGLEFLIYFQGNSAPDKSGLPSDRFSAERTGGSVSTLTIQRTQQEDSAVYLCASSEVSSGANVLTFGAGSRLTVL.